Shown below are 14 T cell receptor beta chains from a single sample sequenced in a study of identical twins. A single record per CDR3 protein comes from TCRdb applying MiXCR to the 5' RACE reads. The top ten clones hold 1.6% of a sample with around 650,000 distinct CDR3 sequences, just over 7% of them seen once. The sample was also reused in another study, on yellow fever vaccine responses in identical twins.

Specimen: PBMCs. The receptor set was obtained from a woman younger than 30 in good health.

This clonotype has ten or more counts. The gene calls are TRBV5-5 and TRBJ2-1; D is unresolved. CDR3 size: 12 residues. Germline assignment: CDR1 SGHKS and CDR2 YYEKEE (reference sequence). Trimming pared 0 bases from V and 9 bases from J, leaving 7 bases between. This CDR3 reads CASSLVAFEQFF. In nucleotides, the CDR3 is TGTGCCAGCAGCTTGGTAGCTTTTGAGCAGTTCTTC.

The sample holds many counts of this clonotype. J is TRBJ1-5 and V is TRBV12-3 or TRBV12-4; D unresolved. V lost 0 bases and J lost 1, with 7 bases in between. The CDR3 covers 15 residues. For the CDR3, the DNA is TGTGCCAGCAGTTTAGCTAGCGGCAGCAATCAGCCCCAGCATTTT. It codes for CASSLASGSNQPQHF.

This clonotype was detected many times. The V call is TRBV12-3 or TRBV12-4, the J call TRBJ1-5, with 8 bases identical to TRBD1. The CDR3 sequence is 15 residues long. V shed 6 bases and J 2 bases; nucleotides not matched to a gene: 6. The CDR3 loop is CASSLQGVGNQPQHF. Written as DNA, the CDR3 is TGTGCCAGCAGCCTACAGGGGGTCGGCAATCAGCCCCAGCATTTT.

At least ten counts were recorded for this clonotype. The chain couples TRBV6-4 to TRBJ2-7; 8 bases align to TRBD1. The V gene's germline CDR1 is MRHNA and CDR2 SNTAGT. J was trimmed by 7 bases and V by 2 bases; bases with no gene match: 7. There are 14 residues in the CDR3. This CDR3 reads CASSDTDRVWEQYV. CDR3 DNA sequence: TGTGCCAGCAGTGACACGGACAGGGTCTGGGAGCAGTACGTC.

In its sample, this clonotype was seen a few times. The chain has TRBV20-1 and TRBJ2-7, with D possibly being TRBD1 (6 bases). The CDR3 length is 14 residues. The ends were cut back, 3 bases at V and 4 bases at J, with 16 bases in the middle. Germline-derived CDR1 and CDR2 are DFQATT and SNEGSKA (reference sequence). Written as DNA, the CDR3 is TGCAGTGCTAGTAAGGGGGTATTGTCTTACGAGCAGTACGTC. Translating gives CSASKGVLSYEQYV.

A few counts support this clonotype. The V and J genes are TRBV18 and TRBJ2-2, with D tentatively TRBD2 (6 bases). V was shortened by 0 bases and J by 6 bases, with 8 bases between the two germline ends. This CDR3 comprises 14 residues. The germline V gene has CDR1 KGHSH and CDR2 LQKENI. CDR3 sequence reads: CASSPPEGAGELFF. In DNA, the CDR3 is TGTGCCAGCTCACCACCGGAGGGAGCCGGGGAGCTGTTTTTT. The whole variable domain, filled in from reference TRBV18 and TRBJ2-2, reads NAGVMQNPRHLVRRRGQEARLRCSPMKGHSHVYWYRQLPEEGLKFMVYLQKENIIDESGMPKERFSAEFPKEGPSILRIQQVVRGDSAAYFCASSPPEGAGELFFGEGSRLTVL.

The chain recombines TRBV3-1 with TRBJ2-3; no clear D gene. Trimming cost V 5 bases and J 6 bases, with 9 bases left between them. The CDR3 loop spans 12 amino acids. From germline, CDR1 is LGHDT and CDR2 YNNKEL (reference sequence). The CDR3 loop is CASSRNSDTQYF. The CDR3 DNA reads TGTGCCAGCAGCAGGAACTCGGATACGCAGTATTTT.

This clonotype was seen more than once but under ten times. The V gene is TRBV7-8, the J gene TRBJ2-2; D uncertain. Germline CDR1 is SGHVS and CDR2 is FQNEAQ. This CDR3 contains 17 residues. The V and J ends lost 1 base and 5 bases respectively, with 17 bases between them. The CDR3 DNA is TGTGCCAGCAGCTTAGGCTATAGGGTTCCGGAAACCGGGGAGCTGTTTTTT. It encodes CASSLGYRVPETGELFF.

The chain carries TRBV6-1 and TRBJ2-3, with a tentative D call TRBD2 (6 bases). Germline lookup yields CDR1 MNHNS and CDR2 SASEGT. This CDR3 region has 18 residues. Trimming shortened V by 6 bases and J by 0 bases, and 22 bases separated the two germline ends. CDR3: CASRPLRGTGLSTDTQYF. The CDR3 nucleotides read TGTGCCAGCAGGCCACTGCGCGGGACCGGACTAAGCACAGATACGCAGTATTTT.

The rearrangement links TRBV12-3 or TRBV12-4 to TRBJ2-1; the match to TRBD2 covers 13 bases. CDR3 length: 15 residues. V shed 5 bases and J 8 bases; nucleotides not matched to a gene: 6. CDR3: CASSQLAGGPDEQFF. CDR3 in DNA: TGTGCCAGCAGTCAACTAGCGGGAGGGCCCGATGAGCAGTTCTTC.

This clonotype has a count of ten or more. The rearrangement links TRBV7-2 to TRBJ1-2; tentative D call: TRBD1 (6 bases). The CDR3 length is 15 residues. Trimming stripped 1 base from V and 2 bases from J, with 11 bases between. Germline V gives CDR1 SGHTA, CDR2 FQGNSA. CDR3 DNA: TGTGCCAGCAGCTTAGACAACAGGGAGAACTATGGCTACACCTTC. Translating gives CASSLDNRENYGYTF.

This clonotype occurred a few times. V gene TRBV20-1 combines with J gene TRBJ1-4; D unresolved. Germline CDR1 and CDR2: DFQATT and SNEGSKA (reference sequence). This CDR3 has 12 residues. V was pared by 0 bases and J by 7 bases, with 6 bases between. The CDR3 here is CSARDDGEKLFF. In DNA, the CDR3 is TGCAGTGCTAGAGATGACGGTGAAAAACTGTTTTTT.

This clonotype was counted many times. This chain connects TRBV14 to TRBJ2-2, with D perhaps matching TRBD2 (7 bases). V was pared by 1 base and J by 6 bases, with 15 bases between. Germline V gene data show CDR1 as SGHDN and CDR2 as FVKESK. CDR3 length equals 16 residues. CDR3 amino acids: CASSQVGGGPPGELFF. The CDR3 DNA follows: TGTGCCAGCAGCCAAGTCGGCGGGGGCCCGCCCGGGGAGCTGTTTTTT.

This clonotype was counted between two and nine times. V usage is TRBV6-1 and J usage is TRBJ1-1; a weak D match, TRBD1 (5 bases). V lost 6 bases and J lost 0, with 14 bases in between. The V gene's germline CDR1 is MNHNS and CDR2 SASEGT. This CDR3 has 15 residues. CDR3 sequence (DNA): TGTGCCAGCAGCAAAACCGACAGAATGAACACTGAAGCTTTCTTT. Encoded protein: CASSKTDRMNTEAFF.